The 24 T cell receptor beta chains listed next were all sequenced from one sample in a study of CD8 T cells in Susac syndrome. Random hexamers were used to reverse transcribe an amount of roughly 0.45 to 1 ug RNA. One entry per CDR3 protein, called by TCRdb with MiXCR from the immunoSEQ multiplex PCR reads. Here the sample spans roughly 330,000 distinct CDR3 sequences, 92% being singletons. Sequences were obtained from CD4+ T cells from PBMCs. These TCRs come from a human donor with multiple sclerosis.

In its sample, this clonotype was seen once. The chain recombines TRBV9 with TRBJ2-1; 9 nucleotides align to TRBD1. Germline values: CDR1 SGDLS, CDR2 YYNGEE. The CDR3 totals 14 residues. V lost 4 bases, J lost 5 bases, and 4 bases stayed unmatched. The CDR3, as DNA: TGTGCCAGCAGCCGACGGACAGGGGACAATGAGCAGTTCTTC. Protein: CASSRRTGDNEQFF.

The gene calls are TRBV20-1 and TRBJ2-5; D uncertain. CDR1 is DFQATT and CDR2 is SNEGSKA in the germline V gene (reference sequence). The length of the CDR3 is 14 residues. V shed 6 bases and J shed 5 bases, with 19 bases lying between them. As DNA, the CDR3 is TGCAGTGCAACCCCATGGGCTAGTAGCGAGACCCAGTACTTC. Translated: CSATPWASSETQYF.

The chain recombines TRBV2 with TRBJ2-7, with 11 bases aligning to TRBD2. The CDR3 consists of 14 residues. V shed 4 bases and J 4 bases; nucleotides not matched to a gene: 3. Germline values: CDR1 SNHLY, CDR2 FYNNEI. CDR3 in DNA: TGTGCCAGCAGTGTGACTAGCGGGGCTTACGAGCAGTACTTC. The encoded protein is CASSVTSGAYEQYF.

This chain connects TRBV5-1 to TRBJ2-6, with D tentatively TRBD1 (6 bases). Germline V lookup: CDR1 SGHRS, CDR2 YFSETQ. This CDR3 is built from 17 residues. V lost 0 bases to trimming and J lost 2 bases, with 12 bases between them. The CDR3 reads CASSLDPPGAGANVLTF. DNA for the CDR3: TGCGCCAGCAGCTTGGATCCCCCAGGGGCTGGGGCCAACGTCCTGACTTTC.

The chain uses TRBV12-3 or TRBV12-4 and TRBJ1-2, with 9 bases matching TRBD1. CDR3 size: 17 residues. J lost 7 bases, V lost 0 bases, and 12 bases had no gene match. The CDR3 nucleotides read TGTGCCAGCAGTTTAGCCGCCCCGGGACAGGGAGGTCGTGGCTACACCTTC. Translation: CASSLAAPGQGGRGYTF.

In this sample, this clonotype turned up once. The V and J genes are TRBV6-5 and TRBJ1-1, with D unresolved. V lost 6 bases to trimming and J lost 2 bases, with 7 bases between them. The CDR3 runs 12 residues. Germline CDR1 is MNHEY and CDR2 is SVGAGI. CDR3 in DNA: TGTGCCAGCAGGGATCAAAACACTGAAGCTTTCTTT. Translation: CASRDQNTEAFF.

The chain has TRBV2 and TRBJ1-1, with 7 bases matching TRBD1. After removal of 2 bases from V and 1 base from J, the junction contained 4 bases not matched to a gene. Germline CDR1 SNHLY, CDR2 FYNNEI. The CDR3 has 15 residues. In DNA, the CDR3 is TGTGCCAGCAGTGAATTCAGGGGGTCGAACACTGAAGCTTTCTTT. It yields the protein CASSEFRGSNTEAFF. Full variable domain (outside the CDR3, taken from reference TRBV2 and TRBJ1-1): EPEVTQTPSHQVTQMGQEVILRCVPISNHLYFYWYRQILGQKVEFLVSFYNNEISEKSEIFDDQFSVERPDGSNFTLKIRSTKLEDSAMYFCASSEFRGSNTEAFFGQGTRLTVV.

This chain joins TRBV15 and TRBJ2-3, with a possible D match to TRBD1 (5 bases). Trimming shortened V by 0 bases and J by 2 bases, and 15 bases separated the two germline ends. The CDR3 length is 17 residues. The germline gives CDR1 LNHNV, CDR2 YYDKDF (reference sequence). Here the CDR3 reads CATSRERQGSFTDTQYF. In DNA form, the CDR3 reads TGTGCCACCAGCAGAGAACGCCAGGGCTCTTTCACAGATACGCAGTATTTT.

The chain employs TRBV10-3 and TRBJ1-1; no clear D. Per the germline V gene, CDR1 is ENHRY and CDR2 is SYGVKD. There are 15 residues in the CDR3. V was cut by 3 bases and J by 1 base, with 12 bases left in between. The CDR3 is CAISDVWAGNTEAFF. In nucleotides, the CDR3 is TGTGCCATCAGTGATGTTTGGGCGGGGAACACTGAAGCTTTCTTT.

This clonotype came up a few times. V usage is TRBV9 and J usage is TRBJ1-6, with D unresolved. V lost 2 bases, J lost 6 bases, and 3 bases lay in between. Germline CDR1 and CDR2: SGDLS and YYNGEE. The CDR3 length is 12 residues. CDR3 nucleotides: TGTGCCAGCAGCGTTGGTAATTCACCCCTCCACTTT. This encodes CASSVGNSPLHF. Full variable domain (rest looked up from reference TRBV9 and TRBJ1-6): DSGVTQTPKHLITATGQRVTLRCSPRSGDLSVYWYQQSLDQGLQFLIQYYNGEERAKGNILERFSAQQFPDLHSELNLSSLELGDSALYFCASSVGNSPLHFGNGTRLTVT.

V usage is TRBV15 and J usage is TRBJ2-3; D gene unclear. The CDR3 loop spans 14 amino acids. CDR1 LNHNV and CDR2 YYDKDF come from the germline V gene (reference sequence). The germline V and J ends were trimmed by 2 bases and 4 bases, with 10 bases remaining between them. CDR3 sequence: CATSRSPMADTQYF. The CDR3 region has the DNA TGTGCCACCAGCAGATCCCCCATGGCAGATACGCAGTATTTT.

The J gene is TRBJ1-5, the V gene TRBV6-1; D remains ambiguous. The germline V gene encodes CDR1 MNHNS and CDR2 SASEGT. The CDR3 is 15 residues long. V shed 0 bases and J shed 2 bases, with 8 bases lying between them. The chain's CDR3 is CASSEAGRGNQPQHF. The CDR3 bases are TGTGCCAGCAGTGAAGCTGGGAGAGGCAATCAGCCCCAGCATTTT.

This clonotype was counted a few times. The V gene is TRBV6-2 or TRBV6-3, the J gene TRBJ2-3; D possibly corresponds to TRBD2 (5 bases). Germline assignment: CDR1 MNHEY and CDR2 SVGEGT. The CDR3 runs 13 residues. V dropped 0 bases and J dropped 4 bases, with 5 bases sitting between them. CDR3 loop: CASSYSRADTQYF. The CDR3 DNA is TGTGCCAGCAGTTACTCGAGGGCAGATACGCAGTATTTT.

The rearrangement links TRBV9 to TRBJ1-2, with D tentatively TRBD1 (5 bases). Trimming cost V 2 bases and J 7 bases, with 12 bases left between them. Germline CDR1 reads SGDLS; CDR2 reads YYNGEE. The CDR3 consists of 13 residues. The CDR3 region is CASSVDGGRGYTF. The CDR3 DNA sequence: TGTGCCAGCAGCGTGGACGGGGGTCGTGGCTACACCTTC.

This sequence joins TRBV29-1 and TRBJ1-3; D perhaps matches TRBD1 (6 bases). V shed 5 bases and J shed 2 bases, with 13 bases lying between them. The CDR3 length is 14 residues. Germline assignment: CDR1 SQVTM and CDR2 ANQGSEA. CDR3 nucleotide sequence: TGCAGCGTTCGTCTGGAGGGGGCTGGAAACACCATATATTTT. Its translation is CSVRLEGAGNTIYF.

The chain uses TRBV11-2 and TRBJ2-3; 10 bases map to TRBD2. In germline, CDR1 is SGHAT, CDR2 FQNNGV. The CDR3 has 15 residues. Losses at the gene ends were 0 bases for V and 6 bases for J; bases not matched to a gene: 3. This CDR3 reads CASSLDSGGKDTQYF. CDR3 sequence (DNA): TGTGCCAGCAGCTTAGATAGCGGGGGGAAGGATACGCAGTATTTT.

The chain uses TRBV29-1 and TRBJ1-3; D gene ambiguous. Germline V gives CDR1 SQVTM, CDR2 ANQGSEA. V lost 4 bases, J lost 0 bases, and 10 bases lay in between. The CDR3 extends over 14 amino acids. CDR3 bases: TGCAGCGTTGTTGAGCCATCCTCTGGAAACACCATATATTTT. This sequence encodes CSVVEPSSGNTIYF.

The V and J genes are TRBV2 and TRBJ1-2; 7 bases agree with TRBD1. From germline, CDR1 is SNHLY and CDR2 FYNNEI. The CDR3 is 14 residues long. V shed 6 bases and J 5 bases; nucleotides not matched to a gene: 9. The chain's CDR3 is CASSYRGTRYGYTF. The CDR3 bases are TGTGCCAGCAGCTACAGGGGAACCCGGTATGGCTACACCTTC.

The rearrangement joins TRBV5-4 to TRBJ2-5, with D possibly being TRBD2 (6 bases). Germline loops: CDR1 SGHNT, CDR2 YYREEE (reference sequence). V lost 0 bases, J lost 6 bases, and 12 bases lay in between. The CDR3 spans 14 residues. CDR3 residues: CASSLVTSMKTQYF. The CDR3 DNA reads as TGTGCCAGCAGCTTGGTTACTAGCATGAAGACCCAGTACTTC.

This rearrangement joins TRBV4-1 to TRBJ2-1; D gene ambiguous. Germline lookup yields CDR1 MGHRA and CDR2 YSYEKL. CDR3 length equals 14 residues. Trimming removed 4 bases at V and 5 bases at J, with 12 bases between. The CDR3 sequence is CASSPAGPHNEQFF. The DNA of the CDR3 is TGCGCCAGCAGCCCGGCAGGACCCCACAATGAGCAGTTCTTC.

The chain has TRBV12-3 or TRBV12-4 and TRBJ1-4; a possible D gene is TRBD1 (6 bases). V lost 6 bases, J lost 9 bases, and 20 bases lay in between. CDR3 length equals 15 residues. CDR3 sequence reads: CASSLTGSAFKKLFF. CDR3 sequence (DNA): TGTGCCAGCAGCCTAACAGGGTCGGCCTTTAAAAAACTGTTTTTT.

The rearrangement uses TRBV10-3 and TRBJ2-7, with D possibly matching TRBD1 (7 bases). V was cut by 3 bases and J by 2 bases, with 11 bases left in between. Germline V lookup: CDR1 ENHRY, CDR2 SYGVKD. The CDR3 has 14 amino acids. The CDR3 bases are TGTGCCATCAGTGACCAGGGGGGTACCTACGAGCAGTACTTC. Translating gives CAISDQGGTYEQYF.

This sequence joins TRBV30 and TRBJ2-7; a weak D match, TRBD2 (6 bases). V lost 4 bases to trimming and J lost 3 bases, with 13 bases between them. Germline values: CDR1 GTSNPN, CDR2 SVGIG (reference sequence). The CDR3 has 13 amino acids. The CDR3 is CAWTRQGLYEQYF. CDR3 bases: TGTGCCTGGACGCGTCAGGGACTCTACGAGCAGTACTTC. Combining the CDR3 with reference TRBV30 and TRBJ2-7 gives the whole variable domain SQTIHQWPATLVQPVGSPLSLECTVEGTSNPNLYWYRQAAGRGLQLLFYSVGIGQISSEVPQNLSASRPQDRQFILSSKKLLLSDSGFYLCAWTRQGLYEQYFGPGTRLTVT.

This sequence joins TRBV23-1 and TRBJ1-2; D gene ambiguous. TRBV23-1 is filed as an ORF, its function uncertain. The CDR3 covers 13 residues. Between the trimmed V and J ends, which lost 1 base and 6 bases, there was a span of 9 bases. This CDR3 is CASSQLFGDGYTF. The CDR3 coding sequence is TGCGCCAGCAGTCAATTATTCGGGGATGGCTACACCTTC.